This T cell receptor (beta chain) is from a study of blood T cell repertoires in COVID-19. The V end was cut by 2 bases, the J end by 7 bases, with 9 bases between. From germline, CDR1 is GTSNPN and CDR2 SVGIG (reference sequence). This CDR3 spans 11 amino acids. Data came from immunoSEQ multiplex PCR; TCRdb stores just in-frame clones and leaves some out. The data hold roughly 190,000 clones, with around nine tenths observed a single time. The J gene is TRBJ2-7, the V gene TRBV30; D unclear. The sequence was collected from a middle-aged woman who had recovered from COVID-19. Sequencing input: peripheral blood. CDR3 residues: CAWSITEEQYF. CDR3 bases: TGTGCCTGGAGTATAACAGAGGAGCAGTACTTC.